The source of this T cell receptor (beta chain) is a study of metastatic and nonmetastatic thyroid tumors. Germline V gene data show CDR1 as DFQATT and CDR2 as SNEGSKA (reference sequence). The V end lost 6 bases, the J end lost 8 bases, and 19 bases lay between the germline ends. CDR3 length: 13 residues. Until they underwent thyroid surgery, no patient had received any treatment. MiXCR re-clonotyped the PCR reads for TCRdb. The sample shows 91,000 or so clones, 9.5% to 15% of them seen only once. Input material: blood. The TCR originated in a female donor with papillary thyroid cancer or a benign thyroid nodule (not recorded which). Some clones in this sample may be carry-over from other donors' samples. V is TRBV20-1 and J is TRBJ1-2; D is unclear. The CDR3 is CSAPPGESVGYTF. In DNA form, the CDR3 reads TGCAGTGCCCCCCCGGGAGAATCGGTCGGCTACACCTTC.